Listed here are 7 T cell receptor beta chains from one sample, sequenced in a study of response to subunit inactivated influenza vaccine. MiXCR was run by TCRdb on the RT-PCR reads, yielding one entry per CDR3 protein. Of around 490,000 distinct CDR3 sequences in the sample, 7.6% were seen once. The specimen comprised PBMCs from blood, sampled 23 months after vaccination. These receptors originate from a man between 50 and 69 years old who received an inactivated influenza vaccine.

V gene TRBV5-1 combines with J gene TRBJ2-7; a weak D match, TRBD1 (6 bases). In germline, CDR1 is SGHRS, CDR2 YFSETQ. V lost 4 bases to trimming and J lost 3 bases, with 17 bases between them. CDR3 length: 15 residues. The CDR3 loop reads CASSPTGTRNYEQYF. The CDR3 DNA sequence: TGCGCCAGCAGCCCCACCGGGACACGGAACTACGAGCAGTACTTC.

This chain links TRBV20-1 with TRBJ2-5; D perhaps matches TRBD2 (5 bases). V lost 1 base to trimming and J lost 0 bases, with 9 bases between them. This CDR3 has 14 amino acids. CDR1 DFQATT and CDR2 SNEGSKA come from the germline V gene (reference sequence). This CDR3 reads CSARVPGNQETQYF. CDR3 coding DNA: TGCAGTGCTAGAGTTCCGGGGAACCAAGAGACCCAGTACTTC.

The chain joins TRBV6-1 to TRBJ2-7; 7 nucleotides match TRBD1. The CDR3 has 15 residues. The V segment lost 6 bases and the J segment 2 bases; nucleotides outside the gene matches: 10. Germline V lookup: CDR1 MNHNS, CDR2 SASEGT. The CDR3: CASSPSLDRPYEQYF. Here the CDR3 DNA reads TGTGCCAGCAGCCCAAGCTTGGACAGGCCCTACGAGCAGTACTTC.

At least ten counts were recorded for this clonotype. The rearrangement joins TRBV29-1 to TRBJ2-7; D not resolved. Trimming removed 4 bases from V and 2 bases from J, with 9 bases in between. The CDR3 consists of 12 residues. Germline V gene data show CDR1 as SQVTM and CDR2 as ANQGSEA. In DNA, the CDR3 is TGCAGCGTTGCCGGCGCAACCTACGAGCAGTACTTC. This gives the protein CSVAGATYEQYF.

The gene calls are TRBV11-2 and TRBJ2-1, with 9 positions matching TRBD2. The CDR3 length is 14 residues. V trimming: 3 bases; J trimming: 5 bases; junction bases outside the gene matches: 2. CDR1 is SGHAT, CDR2 FQNNGV, per germline. In nucleotides, the CDR3 is TGTGCCAGCAGCTTTGGCGGGAGGGACAATGAGCAGTTCTTC. Its translation is CASSFGGRDNEQFF. The full variable domain, its missing parts supplied by reference TRBV11-2 and TRBJ2-1, is EAGVAQSPRYKIIEKRQSVAFWCNPISGHATLYWYQQILGQGPKLLIQFQNNGVVDDSQLPKDRFSAERLKGVDSTLKIQPAKLEDSAVYLCASSFGGRDNEQFFGPGTRLTVL.

This clonotype came up a few times. The CDR3 region is CASTSSGGAYEQYF. CDR3 nucleotide sequence: TGTGCCAGCACTTCTAGCGGGGGGGCTTACGAGCAGTACTTC. The rearrangement joins TRBV12-3 or TRBV12-4 to TRBJ2-7, with 12 bases that match TRBD2. The CDR3 totals 14 residues. With 7 bases clipped from V and 4 bases from J, the junction kept 5 bases outside the gene matches.

This clonotype was seen a few times. The rearrangement joins TRBV3-1 to TRBJ2-5; 7 nucleotides align to TRBD2. Unmatched junction bases numbered 16, after V lost 4 bases and J lost 5 bases. The V gene's germline CDR1 is LGHDT and CDR2 YNNKEL (reference sequence). This CDR3 has 17 residues. CDR3 sequence reads: CASSLRLSGGSRETQYF. CDR3 nucleotide sequence: TGTGCCAGCAGCCTAAGACTGTCGGGGGGTTCTCGGGAGACCCAGTACTTC.